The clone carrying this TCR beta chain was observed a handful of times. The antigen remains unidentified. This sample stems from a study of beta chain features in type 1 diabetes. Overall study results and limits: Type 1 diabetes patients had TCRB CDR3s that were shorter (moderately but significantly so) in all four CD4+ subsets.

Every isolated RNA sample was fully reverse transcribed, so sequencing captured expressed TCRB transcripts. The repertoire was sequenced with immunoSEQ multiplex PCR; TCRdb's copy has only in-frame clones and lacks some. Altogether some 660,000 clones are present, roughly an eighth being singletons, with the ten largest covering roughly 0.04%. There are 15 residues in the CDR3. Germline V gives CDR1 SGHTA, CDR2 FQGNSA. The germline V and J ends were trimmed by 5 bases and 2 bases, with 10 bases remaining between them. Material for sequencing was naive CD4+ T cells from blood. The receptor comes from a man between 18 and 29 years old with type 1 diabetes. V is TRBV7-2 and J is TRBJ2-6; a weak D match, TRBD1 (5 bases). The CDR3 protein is CASSLGHTGANVLTF. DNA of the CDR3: TGTGCCAGCAGCCTGGGGCACACTGGGGCCAACGTCCTGACTTTC.